The present TCR beta chain was sequenced within a study of T-cell memory formation after mild COVID-19. Trimming left V 6 bases short and J 3 bases short, with 4 bases between. Germline CDR1 and CDR2: MNHNY and SVGAGI (reference sequence). This CDR3 is 11 amino acids long. TCRdb used MiXCR to reprocess the 5' RACE reads, holding one entry per CDR3 protein. The repertoire includes under 700,000 distinct CDR3 sequences, over 20% of them detected once, and around 12% sits in the top ten. This clonotype occurred a few times. This sequence was found in an adult woman who had mild COVID-19 (a few samples of this study predate the infection). Cell type and time point are not known. V and J are TRBV6-6 and TRBJ2-3, with D hard to call. The sequencing sample was made of PBMCs or a T cell subset sorted from them (not recorded which). The CDR3 here is CASRETDTQYF. CDR3 nucleotides: TGTGCCAGCAGGGAAACAGATACGCAGTATTTT.